This record concerns one T cell receptor beta chain sequence. Antigen unknown. Documented time point: pre-sensitization, week 0. Treatment noted: therapeutic diphenylcyclopropenone sensitization with weekly scalp DPC. Researchers extracted total RNA from unfractionated whole blood. The CDR3 is made up of 15 amino acids. The germline V gene encodes CDR1 LGHDT and CDR2 YNNKEL (reference sequence). V dropped 5 bases and J dropped 5; count of bases not matched to a gene: 9. TCRdb recomputed calls from the RACE reads with MiXCR, one row per CDR3 protein. This repertoire shows approximately 370,000 distinct CDR3 sequences, around 5% found once; its top ten account for around 8%. This record belongs to a study of human T cells and chemical hapten exposure. Study-level points and caveats: Counts of expanded TCRs at PT1 were positively correlated with patch test score.

This specimen consisted of whole blood, obtained in connection with sensitization to the hapten diphenylcyclopropenone (DPC). The chain has TRBV3-1 and TRBJ2-5, with 9 bases that match TRBD2. The receptor was isolated from a woman between 18 and 30 years old with alopecia areata. Some clones in this sample may be carry-over from other donors' samples. The CDR3 DNA reads TGTGCCAGCAGCTCATTAGCGGGGGTCGGTGAGACCCAGTACTTC. Protein: CASSSLAGVGETQYF.